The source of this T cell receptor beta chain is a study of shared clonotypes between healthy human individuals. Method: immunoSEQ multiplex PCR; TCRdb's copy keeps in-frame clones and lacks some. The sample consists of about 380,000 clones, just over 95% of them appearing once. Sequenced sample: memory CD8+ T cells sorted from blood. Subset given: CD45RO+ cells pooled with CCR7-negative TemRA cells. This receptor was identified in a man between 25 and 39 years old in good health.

The CDR3 nucleotides read TGTGCCAGCAGTACGACGGGGGAACTCGGGAACTATGGCTACACCTTC. Residues: CASSTTGELGNYGYTF. The chain is built from TRBV27 and TRBJ1-2; maybe TRBD1 (5 bases). The ends were cut back, 5 bases at V and 2 bases at J, with 18 bases in the middle. The CDR3 length is 16 residues. In germline, CDR1 is MNHEY, CDR2 SMNVEV (reference sequence).